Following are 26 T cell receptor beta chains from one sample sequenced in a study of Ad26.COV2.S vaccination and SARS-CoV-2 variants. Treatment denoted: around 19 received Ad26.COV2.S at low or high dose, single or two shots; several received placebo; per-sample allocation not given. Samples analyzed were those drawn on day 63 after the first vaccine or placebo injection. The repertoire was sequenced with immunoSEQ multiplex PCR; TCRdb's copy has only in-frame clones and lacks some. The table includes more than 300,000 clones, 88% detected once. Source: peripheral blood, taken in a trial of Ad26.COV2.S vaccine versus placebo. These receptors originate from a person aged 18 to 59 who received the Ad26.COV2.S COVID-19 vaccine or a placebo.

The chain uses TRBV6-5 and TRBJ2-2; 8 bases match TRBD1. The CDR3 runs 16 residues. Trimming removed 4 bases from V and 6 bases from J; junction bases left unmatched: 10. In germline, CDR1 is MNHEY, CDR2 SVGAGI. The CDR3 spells CASSSGQGGGAGELFF. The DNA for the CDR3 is TGTGCCAGCAGTTCCGGACAGGGTGGAGGTGCCGGGGAGCTGTTTTTT.

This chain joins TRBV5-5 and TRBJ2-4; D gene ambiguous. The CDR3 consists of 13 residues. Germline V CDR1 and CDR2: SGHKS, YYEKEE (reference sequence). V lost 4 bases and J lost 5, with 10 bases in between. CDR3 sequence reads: CASSPTPENIQYF. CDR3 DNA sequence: TGTGCCAGCAGCCCCACCCCTGAAAACATTCAGTACTTC.

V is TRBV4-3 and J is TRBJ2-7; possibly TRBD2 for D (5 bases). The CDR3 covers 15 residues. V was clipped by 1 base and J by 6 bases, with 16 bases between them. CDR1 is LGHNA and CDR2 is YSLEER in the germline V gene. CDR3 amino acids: CASSQGLSGSGEQYF. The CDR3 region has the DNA TGCGCCAGCAGCCAAGGTTTATCGGGGTCCGGCGAGCAGTACTTC.

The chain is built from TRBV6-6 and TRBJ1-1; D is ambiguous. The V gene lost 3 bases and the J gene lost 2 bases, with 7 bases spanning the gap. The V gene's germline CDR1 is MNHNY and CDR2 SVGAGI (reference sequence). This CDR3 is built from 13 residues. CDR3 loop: CASSYLQNTEAFF. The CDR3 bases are TGTGCCAGCAGTTATCTCCAAAACACTGAAGCTTTCTTT.

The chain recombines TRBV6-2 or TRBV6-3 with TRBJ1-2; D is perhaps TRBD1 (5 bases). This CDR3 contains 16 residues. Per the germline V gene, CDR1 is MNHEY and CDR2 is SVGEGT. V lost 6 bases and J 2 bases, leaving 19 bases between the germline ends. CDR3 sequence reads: CASSLHQGSANYGYTF. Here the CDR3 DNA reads TGTGCCAGCAGCCTTCATCAGGGATCCGCCAACTATGGCTACACCTTC.

The CDR3 DNA follows: TGTGCCAGCAGCCGCGGACTCGGGGAGACCCAGTACTTC. It encodes CASSRGLGETQYF. The rearrangement links TRBV5-4 to TRBJ2-5; TRBD2 might be the D (5 bases). The V and J ends lost 4 bases and 5 bases respectively, with 12 bases between them. This CDR3 is 13 amino acids long. Germline CDR1 reads SGHNT; CDR2 reads YYREEE (reference sequence). The full variable domain, rest sourced from reference TRBV5-4 and TRBJ2-5, is ETGVTQSPTHLIKTRGQQVTLRCSSQSGHNTVSWYQQALGQGPQFIFQYYREEENGRGNFPPRFSGLQFPNYSSELNVNALELDDSALYLCASSRGLGETQYFGPGTRLLVL.

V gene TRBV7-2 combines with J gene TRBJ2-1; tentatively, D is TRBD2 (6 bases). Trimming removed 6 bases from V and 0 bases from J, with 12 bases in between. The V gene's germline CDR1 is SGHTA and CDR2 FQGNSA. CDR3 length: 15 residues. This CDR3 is CASRPREGSYNEQFF. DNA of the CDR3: TGTGCCAGCAGACCGCGGGAAGGCTCCTACAATGAGCAGTTCTTC. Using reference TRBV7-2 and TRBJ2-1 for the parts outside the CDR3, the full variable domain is GAGVSQSPSNKVTEKGKDVELRCDPISGHTALYWYRQSLGQGLEFLIYFQGNSAPDKSGLPSDRFSAERTGGSVSTLTIQRTQQEDSAVYLCASRPREGSYNEQFFGPGTRLTVL.

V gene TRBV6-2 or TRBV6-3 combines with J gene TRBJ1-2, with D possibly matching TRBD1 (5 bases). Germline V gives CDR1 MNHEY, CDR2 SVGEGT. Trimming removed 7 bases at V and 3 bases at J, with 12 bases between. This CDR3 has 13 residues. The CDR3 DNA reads TGTGCCAGCAACCCAGGGTTGCACTATGGCTACACCTTC. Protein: CASNPGLHYGYTF.

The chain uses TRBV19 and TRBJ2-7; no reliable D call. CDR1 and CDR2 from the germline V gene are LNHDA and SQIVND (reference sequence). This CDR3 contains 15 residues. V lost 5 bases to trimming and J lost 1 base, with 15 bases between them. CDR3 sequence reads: CASSSWQKTSYEQYF. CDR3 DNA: TGTGCCAGTAGTTCGTGGCAAAAGACTTCCTACGAGCAGTACTTC.

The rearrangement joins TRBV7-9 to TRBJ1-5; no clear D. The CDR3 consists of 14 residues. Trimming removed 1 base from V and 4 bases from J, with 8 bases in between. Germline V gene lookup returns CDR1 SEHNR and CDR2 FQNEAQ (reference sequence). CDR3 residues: CASSLGDKNQPQHF. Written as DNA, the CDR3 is TGTGCCAGCAGCTTAGGCGACAAAAATCAGCCCCAGCATTTT. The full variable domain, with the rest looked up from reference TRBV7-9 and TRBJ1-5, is DTGVSQNPRHKITKRGQNVTFRCDPISEHNRLYWYRQTLGQGPEFLTYFQNEAQLEKSRLLSDRFSAERPKGSFSTLEIQRTEQGDSAMYLCASSLGDKNQPQHFGDGTRLSIL.

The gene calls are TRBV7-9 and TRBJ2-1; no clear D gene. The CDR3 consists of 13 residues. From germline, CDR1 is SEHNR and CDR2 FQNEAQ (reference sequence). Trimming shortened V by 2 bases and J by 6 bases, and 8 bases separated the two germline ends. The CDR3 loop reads CASSLRAINEQFF. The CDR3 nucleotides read TGTGCCAGCAGCTTAAGGGCCATCAATGAGCAGTTCTTC.

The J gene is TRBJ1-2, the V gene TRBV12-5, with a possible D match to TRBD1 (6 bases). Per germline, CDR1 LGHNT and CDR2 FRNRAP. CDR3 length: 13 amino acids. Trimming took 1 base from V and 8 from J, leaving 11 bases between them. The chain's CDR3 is CASGLDRAVGYTF. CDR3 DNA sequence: TGTGCTAGTGGTTTGGACAGGGCCGTGGGCTACACCTTC.

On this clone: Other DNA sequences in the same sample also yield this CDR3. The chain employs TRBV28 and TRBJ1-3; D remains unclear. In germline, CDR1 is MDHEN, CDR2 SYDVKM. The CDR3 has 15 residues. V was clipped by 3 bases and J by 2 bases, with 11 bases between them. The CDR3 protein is CASSFLDGAGNTIYF. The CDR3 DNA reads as TGTGCCAGCAGTTTCCTTGACGGGGCTGGAAACACCATATATTTT.

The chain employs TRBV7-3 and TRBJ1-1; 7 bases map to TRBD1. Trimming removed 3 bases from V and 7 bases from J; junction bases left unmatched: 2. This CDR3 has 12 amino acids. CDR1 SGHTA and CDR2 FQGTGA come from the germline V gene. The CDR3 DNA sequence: TGTGCCAGCAGCTTCCGGGACAGTGAAGCTTTCTTT. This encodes CASSFRDSEAFF.

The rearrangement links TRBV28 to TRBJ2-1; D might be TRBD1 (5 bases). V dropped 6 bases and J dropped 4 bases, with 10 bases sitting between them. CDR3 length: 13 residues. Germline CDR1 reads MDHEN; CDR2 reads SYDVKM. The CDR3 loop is CASRGPGYNEQFF. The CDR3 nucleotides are TGTGCCAGCAGGGGGCCAGGGTACAATGAGCAGTTCTTC.

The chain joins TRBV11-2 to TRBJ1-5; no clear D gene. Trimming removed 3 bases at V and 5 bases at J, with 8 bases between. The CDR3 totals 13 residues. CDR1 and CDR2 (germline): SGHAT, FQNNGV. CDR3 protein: CASSFIGDQPQHF. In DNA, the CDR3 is TGTGCCAGCAGCTTTATCGGAGATCAGCCCCAGCATTTT.

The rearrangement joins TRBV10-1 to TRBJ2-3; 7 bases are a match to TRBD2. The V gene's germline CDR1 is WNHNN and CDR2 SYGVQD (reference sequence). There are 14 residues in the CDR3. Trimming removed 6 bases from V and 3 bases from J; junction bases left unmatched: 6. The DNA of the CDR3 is TGCGCCAGCAGGGCGGGAGAGGGGACAGATACGCAGTATTTT. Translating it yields CASRAGEGTDTQYF.

CDR3 loop: CASRAGRGGNTIYF. CDR3 nucleotide sequence: TGCGCCAGCAGGGCCGGCAGGGGTGGAAACACCATATATTTT. This chain links TRBV10-1 with TRBJ1-3; possibly TRBD1 for D (6 bases). With 6 bases removed from V and 3 bases from J, the gap between germline ends came to 12 bases. This CDR3 comprises 14 residues. Germline CDR1 and CDR2: WNHNN and SYGVQD (reference sequence).

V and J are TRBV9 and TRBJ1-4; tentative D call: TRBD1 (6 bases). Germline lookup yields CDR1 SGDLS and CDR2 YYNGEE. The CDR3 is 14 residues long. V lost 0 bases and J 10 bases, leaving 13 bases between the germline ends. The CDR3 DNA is TGTGCCAGCAGCGTAGCTGGGGGCGAGGGAAAACTGTTTTTT. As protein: CASSVAGGEGKLFF.

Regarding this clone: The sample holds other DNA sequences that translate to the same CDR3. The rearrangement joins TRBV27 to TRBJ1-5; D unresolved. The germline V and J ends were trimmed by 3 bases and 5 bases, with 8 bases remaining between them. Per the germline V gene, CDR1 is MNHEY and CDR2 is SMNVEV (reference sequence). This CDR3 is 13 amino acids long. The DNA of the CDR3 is TGTGCCAGCAGTTTCGGCAGCGATCAGCCCCAGCATTTT. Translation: CASSFGSDQPQHF.

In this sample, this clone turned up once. The CDR3 nucleotides are TGTGCCAGTTCGACAGGGGTAGGCTACACCTTC. Translation: CASSTGVGYTF. The chain joins TRBV27 to TRBJ1-2; 8 bases line up with TRBD1. Germline trimming cut 9 bases from V and 8 bases from J; bases unmatched to any gene: 5. The CDR3 contains 11 residues. Per the germline V gene, CDR1 is MNHEY and CDR2 is SMNVEV (reference sequence).

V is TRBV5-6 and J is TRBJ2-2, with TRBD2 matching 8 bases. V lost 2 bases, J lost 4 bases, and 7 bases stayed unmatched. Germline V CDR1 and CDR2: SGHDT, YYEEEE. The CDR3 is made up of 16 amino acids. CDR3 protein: CASSFAGGAGTGELFF. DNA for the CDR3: TGTGCCAGCAGCTTCGCGGGGGGCGCAGGCACCGGGGAGCTGTTTTTT.

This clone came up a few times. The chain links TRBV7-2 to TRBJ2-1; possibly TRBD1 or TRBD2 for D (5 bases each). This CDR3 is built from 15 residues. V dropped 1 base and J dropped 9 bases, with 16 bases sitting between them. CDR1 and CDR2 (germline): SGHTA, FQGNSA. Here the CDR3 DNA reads TGTGCCAGCAGCTTAGTCCAGGGCTTAACTAGTGAGCAGTTCTTC. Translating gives CASSLVQGLTSEQFF.

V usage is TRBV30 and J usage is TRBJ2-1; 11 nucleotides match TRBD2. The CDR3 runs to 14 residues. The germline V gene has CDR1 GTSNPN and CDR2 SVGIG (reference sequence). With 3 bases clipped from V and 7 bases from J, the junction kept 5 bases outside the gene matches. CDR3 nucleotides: TGTGCCTGGAGGGAGACTAGCGGGATGAATGAGCAGTTCTTC. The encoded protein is CAWRETSGMNEQFF.

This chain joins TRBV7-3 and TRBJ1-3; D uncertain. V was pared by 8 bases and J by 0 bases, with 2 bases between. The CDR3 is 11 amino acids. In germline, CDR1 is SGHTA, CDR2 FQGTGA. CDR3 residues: CASGSGNTIYF. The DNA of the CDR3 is TGTGCCAGCGGCTCTGGAAACACCATATATTTT.

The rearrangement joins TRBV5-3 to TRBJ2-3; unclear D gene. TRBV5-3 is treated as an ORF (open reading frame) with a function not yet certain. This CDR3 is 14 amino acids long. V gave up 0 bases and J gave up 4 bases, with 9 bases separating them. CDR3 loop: CARSLAFGPDTQYF. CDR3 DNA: TGTGCCAGAAGCTTGGCTTTCGGGCCAGATACGCAGTATTTT.